One and the same sample provided the 21 T cell receptor beta chains below, sequenced in a study of molecular identifiers for immune sequencing clone quantification. TCRdb independently ran MiXCR on the PCR reads; one entry per CDR3 protein. The sample holds about 640,000 distinct CDR3 sequences, around 20% seen once. The sample comprised naive CD8+ T cells from blood, with Jurkat cell RNA spiked in. Documented subset: FACS-sorted CD8+CD4-CCR7+CD45RA+ naive T cells. All receptors come from a human donor in good health. Some libraries in this study had Jurkat cell RNA spiked in.

For this clonotype: A much larger clone lies one base from this, so it may be a read error. The chain links TRBV7-2 to TRBJ2-3; D is unresolved. TRBJ1-5 matches the DNA end more closely, so the J call is doubtful. This CDR3 region has 14 residues. Germline values: CDR1 SGHTA, CDR2 FQGNSA. As DNA, the CDR3 is TGTGCCAGCAGCTTAGGGCTAGTCGGAGATACGCAGCATTTT. It encodes CASSLGLVGDTQHF.

Points on this clonotype: A much larger clone lies one base from this, so it may be a read error. The chain uses TRBV10-3 and TRBJ2-3, with 9 bases matching TRBD2. Germline-derived CDR1 and CDR2 are ENHRY and SYGVKD. The CDR3 length is 17 residues. CDR3 amino acids: CAISESPAGGYTGTQYF. As DNA, the CDR3 is TGTGCCATCAGTGAGTCGCCAGCGGGGGGTTACACAGGTACGCAGTATTTT.

This clonotype was counted a few times. The chain joins TRBV19 to TRBJ2-7; D is unresolved. This CDR3 is 13 amino acids long. Germline CDR1 is LNHDA and CDR2 is SQIVND (reference sequence). The V and J ends lost 3 bases and 6 bases respectively, with 12 bases between them. The CDR3 protein is CASSIVQLSEQYF. The CDR3 DNA sequence: TGTGCCAGTAGTATCGTCCAACTCTCCGAGCAGTACTTC.

This chain joins TRBV3-1 and TRBJ1-2, with D possibly TRBD1 on 6 matching bases. Between the trimmed V and J ends, which lost 0 bases and 4 bases, there was a span of 12 bases. The CDR3 is 15 amino acids. CDR1 LGHDT and CDR2 YNNKEL come from the germline V gene (reference sequence). The CDR3 DNA reads as TGTGCCAGCAGCCAAGAGGGGGCAGACTTCTATGGCTACACCTTC. It encodes CASSQEGADFYGYTF.

A few counts support this clonotype. The chain links TRBV4-3 to TRBJ2-2, with 7 bases aligning to TRBD1. Germline loops: CDR1 LGHNA, CDR2 YSLEER. Unmatched junction bases numbered 1, after V lost 2 bases and J lost 1 base. The CDR3 sequence is 15 residues long. The CDR3 spells CASSQYRGNTGELFF. In DNA form, the CDR3 reads TGCGCCAGCAGCCAATACAGGGGGAACACCGGGGAGCTGTTTTTT.

This clonotype was found a few times. CDR3 coding DNA: TGTGCCTGGAGCGCTGGGGCCGGTGACAATGAGCAGTTCTTC. Translation: CAWSAGAGDNEQFF. This rearrangement joins TRBV30 to TRBJ2-1, with a tentative D call TRBD1 (5 bases). V lost 3 bases and J 5 bases, leaving 14 bases between the germline ends. Germline CDR1 reads GTSNPN; CDR2 reads SVGIG (reference sequence). There are 14 residues in the CDR3.

This clonotype was detected only a few times. The chain carries TRBV20-1 and TRBJ2-3; 8 bases align to TRBD2. This CDR3 comprises 17 residues. CDR1 and CDR2 from the germline V gene are DFQATT and SNEGSKA (reference sequence). V lost 5 bases to trimming and J lost 1 base; unmatched junction nucleotides: 14. CDR3 region: CSAGRGGGTKGTDTQYF. CDR3 DNA sequence: TGCAGTGCTGGGAGGGGCGGGGGGACTAAGGGCACAGATACGCAGTATTTT.

This clonotype was detected many times. The genes are TRBV7-9 and TRBJ2-3; the match to TRBD1 covers 12 bases. The V gene's germline CDR1 is SEHNR and CDR2 FQNEAQ (reference sequence). The ends lost 3 bases at V and 2 bases at J; junction bases unmatched: 9. This CDR3 is 18 amino acids long. The CDR3 sequence is CASSFWGQGATPTDTQYF. In DNA, the CDR3 is TGTGCCAGCAGCTTCTGGGGACAGGGGGCGACCCCCACAGATACGCAGTATTTT.

Ten or more counts support this clonotype. The rearrangement uses TRBV19 and TRBJ1-6; D may be TRBD1 (5 bases). This CDR3 region has 14 residues. V was shortened by 3 bases and J by 12 bases, with 15 bases between the two germline ends. Germline CDR1 reads LNHDA; CDR2 reads SQIVND (reference sequence). This CDR3 reads CASSIQSGTVPLHF. In nucleotides, the CDR3 is TGTGCCAGTAGTATTCAATCGGGGACCGTACCCCTCCACTTT.

In the case of this clonotype: This sequence may be a read error, since a much larger clone differs from it by one base. V is TRBV2 and J is TRBJ1-1; D is undetermined. The CDR3 runs to 15 residues. Germline V gives CDR1 SNHLY, CDR2 FYNNEI. V dropped 4 bases and J dropped 6 bases, with 18 bases sitting between them. The CDR3 sequence: CASSGNTMGVPEAFF. The CDR3 nucleotides read TGTGCCAGCAGTGGTAACACGATGGGAGTCCCTGAAGCTTTCTTT.

This clonotype was observed a few times. The chain uses TRBV3-1 and TRBJ1-4, with D tentatively TRBD1 (5 bases). The germline gives CDR1 LGHDT, CDR2 YNNKEL (reference sequence). CDR3 length: 14 residues. Trimming took 8 bases from V and 8 from J, leaving 18 bases between them. DNA for the CDR3: TGTGCCAGCGGACACCTGGAGATAGTCGAAAAACTGTTTTTT. It specifies CASGHLEIVEKLFF.

This clonotype was recorded many times. The rearrangement joins TRBV7-9 to TRBJ1-1; D call uncertain. The CDR3 runs 15 residues. Germline CDR1 reads SEHNR; CDR2 reads FQNEAQ (reference sequence). The V end was cut by 3 bases, the J end by 2 bases, with 13 bases between. This CDR3 is CASSFLEAVNTEAFF. CDR3 in DNA: TGTGCCAGCAGCTTCCTCGAGGCAGTTAACACTGAAGCTTTCTTT.

This clonotype was recorded at least ten times. The gene calls are TRBV6-1 and TRBJ1-5; D not resolved. CDR1 is MNHNS and CDR2 is SASEGT in the germline V gene. This CDR3 is built from 16 residues. V was shortened by 5 bases and J by 0 bases, with 14 bases between the two germline ends. CDR3 in DNA: TGTGCCAGCAGTATCCAAAGGGCTTATAGCAATCAGCCCCAGCATTTT. Encoded protein: CASSIQRAYSNQPQHF.

V gene TRBV12-3 or TRBV12-4 combines with J gene TRBJ2-2, with D maybe TRBD1 (5 bases). Trimming removed 4 bases from V and 3 bases from J, with 9 bases in between. This CDR3 comprises 14 residues. The CDR3 loop reads CASSYDRHTGELFF. For the CDR3, the DNA is TGTGCCAGCAGTTACGACAGACACACCGGGGAGCTGTTTTTT.

This clonotype came up many times. The V call is TRBV11-2, the J call TRBJ1-3; D call uncertain. The CDR3 sequence is 15 residues long. V shed 5 bases and J shed 0 bases, with 11 bases lying between them. CDR1 is SGHAT and CDR2 is FQNNGV in the germline V gene. CDR3: CASSLGRSSGNTIYF. The CDR3 DNA is TGTGCCAGCAGCCTAGGACGGAGCTCTGGAAACACCATATATTTT.

The table lists this clonotype with many counts. V usage is TRBV7-9 and J usage is TRBJ2-3; 11 nucleotides match TRBD2. V dropped 5 bases and J dropped 6; count of bases not matched to a gene: 13. The CDR3 has 17 amino acids. CDR1 SEHNR and CDR2 FQNEAQ come from the germline V gene (reference sequence). CDR3 amino acids: CASSPLPGTSGLDTQYF. In DNA form, the CDR3 reads TGTGCCAGCAGCCCCCTCCCCGGGACTAGCGGTCTCGATACGCAGTATTTT.

The V gene is TRBV6-5, the J gene TRBJ2-3, with TRBD1 as a possible D gene (5 bases). The better agreement between TRBJ1-5 and the DNA end casts doubt on the J call. Germline V gene data show CDR1 as MNHEY and CDR2 as SVGAGI. The CDR3 has 15 amino acids. CDR3 protein: CASSYGGPGTDTQHF. The CDR3 DNA sequence: TGTGCCAGCAGTTACGGGGGACCGGGGACCGATACGCAGCATTTT.

This clonotype has ten or more counts. The chain links TRBV6-5 to TRBJ1-1; unclear D gene. Per germline, CDR1 MNHEY and CDR2 SVGAGI. The V end lost 0 bases, the J end lost 6 bases, and 14 bases lay between the germline ends. The CDR3 has 15 residues. The CDR3 bases are TGTGCCAGCAGTTACTCGGTACGGGGTTACGCTGAAGCTTTCTTT. Translated, it gives CASSYSVRGYAEAFF.

This clonotype was observed a handful of times. The V gene is TRBV15, the J gene TRBJ1-1; D remains unclear. The V end was cut by 0 bases, the J end by 8 bases, with 10 bases between. The CDR3 has 13 amino acids. Germline V CDR1 and CDR2: LNHNV, YYDKDF (reference sequence). As DNA, the CDR3 is TGTGCCACCAGCAGAGATGTGTCAGCCGAAGCTTTCTTT. This translates into CATSRDVSAEAFF. Full variable domain (remainder filled in from reference TRBV15 and TRBJ1-1): DAMVIQNPRYQVTQFGKPVTLSCSQTLNHNVMYWYQQKSSQAPKLLFHYYDKDFNNEADTPDNFQSRRPNTSFCFLDIRSPGLGDTAMYLCATSRDVSAEAFFGQGTRLTVV.

Regarding this clonotype: A much larger clone lies one base from this, so it may be a read error. The rearrangement uses TRBV11-2 and TRBJ2-3; 7 bases align to TRBD1. J lost 6 bases, V lost 4 bases, and 13 bases had no gene match. There are 16 residues in the CDR3. The germline gives CDR1 SGHAT, CDR2 FQNNGV. CDR3 DNA: TGTGCCAGCAGCTCCCGGGACAGTTACGATGTGGATACGCAGTATTTT. Amino acid sequence: CASSSRDSYDVDTQYF.

The table lists this clonotype with many counts. The rearrangement uses TRBV10-3 and TRBJ2-7, with TRBD1 matching 8 bases. V was pared by 2 bases and J by 3 bases, with 6 bases of the junction left unmatched. The CDR3 covers 15 residues. Germline values: CDR1 ENHRY, CDR2 SYGVKD. The CDR3 nucleotides read TGTGCCATCAGTGAGCCCGGGACAGGACACTACGAGCAGTACTTC. It specifies CAISEPGTGHYEQYF.